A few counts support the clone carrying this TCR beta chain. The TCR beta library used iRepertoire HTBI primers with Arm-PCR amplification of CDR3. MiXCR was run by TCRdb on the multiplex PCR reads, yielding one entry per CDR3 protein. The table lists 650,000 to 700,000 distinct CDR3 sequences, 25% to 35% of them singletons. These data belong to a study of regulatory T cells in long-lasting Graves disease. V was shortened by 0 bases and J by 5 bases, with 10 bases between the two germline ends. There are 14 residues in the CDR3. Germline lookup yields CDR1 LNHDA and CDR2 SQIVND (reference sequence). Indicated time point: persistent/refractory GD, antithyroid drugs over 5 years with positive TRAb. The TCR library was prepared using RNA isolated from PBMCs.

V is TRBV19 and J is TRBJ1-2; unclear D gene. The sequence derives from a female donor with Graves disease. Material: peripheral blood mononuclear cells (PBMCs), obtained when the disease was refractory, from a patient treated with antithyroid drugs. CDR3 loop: CASSIDNAAYGYTF. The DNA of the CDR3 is TGTGCCAGTAGTATAGATAACGCCGCGTATGGCTACACCTTC.